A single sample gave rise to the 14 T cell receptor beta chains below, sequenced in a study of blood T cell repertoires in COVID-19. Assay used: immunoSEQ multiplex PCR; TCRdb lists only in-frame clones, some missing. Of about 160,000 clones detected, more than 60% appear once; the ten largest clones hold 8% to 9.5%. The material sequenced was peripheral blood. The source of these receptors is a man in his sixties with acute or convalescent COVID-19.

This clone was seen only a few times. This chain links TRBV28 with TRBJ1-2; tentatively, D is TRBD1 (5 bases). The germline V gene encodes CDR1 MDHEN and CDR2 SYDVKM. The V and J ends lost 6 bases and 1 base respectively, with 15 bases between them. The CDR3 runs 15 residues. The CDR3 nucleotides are TGTGCCAGCAGCCCCGGACACCTCCTTAACTATGGCTACACCTTC. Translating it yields CASSPGHLLNYGYTF.

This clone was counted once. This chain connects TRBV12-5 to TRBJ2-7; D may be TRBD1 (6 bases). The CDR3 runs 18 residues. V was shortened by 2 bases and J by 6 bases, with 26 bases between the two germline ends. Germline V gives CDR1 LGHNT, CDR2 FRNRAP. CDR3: CASGLLSQGRIGTSEQYF. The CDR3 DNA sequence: TGTGCTAGTGGTTTGTTATCCCAGGGGCGAATCGGGACCAGCGAGCAGTACTTC.

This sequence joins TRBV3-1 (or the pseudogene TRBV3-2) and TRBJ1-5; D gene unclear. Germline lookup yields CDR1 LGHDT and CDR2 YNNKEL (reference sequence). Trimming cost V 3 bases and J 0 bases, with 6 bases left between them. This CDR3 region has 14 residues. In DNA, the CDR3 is TGTGCCAGCAGCCAGTTTAATAGCAATCAGCCCCAGCATTTT. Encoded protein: CASSQFNSNQPQHF.

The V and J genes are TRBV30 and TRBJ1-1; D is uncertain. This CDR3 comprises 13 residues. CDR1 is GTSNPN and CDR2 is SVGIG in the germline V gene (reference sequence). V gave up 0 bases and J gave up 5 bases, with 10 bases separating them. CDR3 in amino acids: CAWSVEIWTEAFF. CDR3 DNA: TGTGCCTGGAGTGTTGAGATATGGACTGAAGCTTTCTTT.

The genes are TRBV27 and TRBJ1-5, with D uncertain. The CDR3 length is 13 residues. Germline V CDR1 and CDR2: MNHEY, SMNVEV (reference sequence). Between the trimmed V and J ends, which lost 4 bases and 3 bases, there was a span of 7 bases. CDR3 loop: CASSYRYNQPQHF. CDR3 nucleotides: TGTGCCAGCAGTTACAGATACAATCAGCCCCAGCATTTT.

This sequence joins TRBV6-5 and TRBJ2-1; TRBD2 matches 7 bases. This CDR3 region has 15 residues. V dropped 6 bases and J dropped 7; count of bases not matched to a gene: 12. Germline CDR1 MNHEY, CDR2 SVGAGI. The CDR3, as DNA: TGTGCCAGCAGGAAGGGGACTAACGCCCAGAATGAGCAGTTCTTC. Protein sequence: CASRKGTNAQNEQFF.

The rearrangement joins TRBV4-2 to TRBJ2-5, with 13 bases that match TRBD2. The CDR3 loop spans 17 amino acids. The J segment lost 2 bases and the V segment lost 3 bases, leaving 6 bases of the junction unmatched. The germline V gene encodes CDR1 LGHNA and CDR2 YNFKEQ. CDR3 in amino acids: CASSQGLAGKGQETQYF. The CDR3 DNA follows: TGTGCCAGCAGCCAGGGACTAGCGGGGAAGGGGCAAGAGACCCAGTACTTC.

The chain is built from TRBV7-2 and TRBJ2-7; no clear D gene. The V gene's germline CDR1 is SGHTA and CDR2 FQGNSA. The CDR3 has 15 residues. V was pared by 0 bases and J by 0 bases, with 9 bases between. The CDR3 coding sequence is TGTGCCAGCAGCTTAGCAGCAGGTTACTCCTACGAGCAGTACTTC. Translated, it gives CASSLAAGYSYEQYF.

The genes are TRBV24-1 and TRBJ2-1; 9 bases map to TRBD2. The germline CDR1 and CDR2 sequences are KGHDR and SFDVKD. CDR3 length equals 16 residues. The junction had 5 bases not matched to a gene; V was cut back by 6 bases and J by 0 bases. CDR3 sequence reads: CATSLSGGSSYNEQFF. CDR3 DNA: TGTGCCACCAGTCTTAGCGGGGGTAGCTCCTACAATGAGCAGTTCTTC.

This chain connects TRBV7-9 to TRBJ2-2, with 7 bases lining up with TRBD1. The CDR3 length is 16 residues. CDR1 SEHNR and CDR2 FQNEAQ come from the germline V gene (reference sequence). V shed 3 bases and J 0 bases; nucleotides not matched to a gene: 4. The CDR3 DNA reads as TGTGCCAGCAGCTTGGGGACAGTCTCGAACACCGGGGAGCTGTTTTTT. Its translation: CASSLGTVSNTGELFF.

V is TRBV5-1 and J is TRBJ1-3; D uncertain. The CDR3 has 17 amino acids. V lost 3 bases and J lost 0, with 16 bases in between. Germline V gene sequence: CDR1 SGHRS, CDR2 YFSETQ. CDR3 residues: CASSSRTDHGSGNTIYF. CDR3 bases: TGCGCCAGCAGCTCCCGAACCGATCACGGCTCTGGAAACACCATATATTTT.

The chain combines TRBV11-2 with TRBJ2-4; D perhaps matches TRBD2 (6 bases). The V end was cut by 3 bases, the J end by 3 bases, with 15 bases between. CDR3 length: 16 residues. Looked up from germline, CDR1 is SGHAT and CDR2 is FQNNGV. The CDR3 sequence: CASSFPGDGDKNIQYF. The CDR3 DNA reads TGTGCCAGCAGCTTTCCGGGGGACGGGGACAAAAACATTCAGTACTTC.

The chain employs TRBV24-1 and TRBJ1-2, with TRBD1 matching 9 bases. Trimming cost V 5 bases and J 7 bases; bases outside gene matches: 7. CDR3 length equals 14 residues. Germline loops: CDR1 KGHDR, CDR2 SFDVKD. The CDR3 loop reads CATSAAQGASGYTF. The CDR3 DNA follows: TGTGCCACCAGTGCTGCACAGGGGGCAAGTGGCTACACCTTC.

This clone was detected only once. This CDR3 reads CASSRDRDPLEQYF. CDR3 DNA sequence: TGTGCCAGTAGTAGGGACAGGGACCCCCTCGAGCAGTACTTC. This chain links TRBV19 with TRBJ2-7; 9 nucleotides line up with TRBD1. This CDR3 is built from 14 residues. V gave up 4 bases and J gave up 6 bases; unmatched junction bases: 7. Germline assignment: CDR1 LNHDA and CDR2 SQIVND (reference sequence).